A selection of T cell receptor beta chains follows, all from one sample in a study of blood T cells in healthy people across ages. TCRdb re-derived calls from the 5' RACE reads in MiXCR, one entry per CDR3 protein. The repertoire holds 550,000 to 750,000 distinct CDR3 sequences, with 20% to 25% as singletons. Sequencing input: blood. The receptors come from a man between 65 and 85 years old in good health. Both conserved end residues are trimmed from each CDR3.

j_gene	v_gene	CDR3aa
TRBJ2-5	TRBV4-2	ASSQELTGRETQY
TRBJ2-5	TRBV4-3	ASSQDSGVWETQY
TRBJ1-2	TRBV12-3/TRBV12-4	ASRAAGGGNYGYT
TRBJ1-2	TRBV6-2/TRBV6-3	ASSPGTYGYT
TRBJ2-1	TRBV2	ASSEHNGQF
TRBJ2-7	TRBV7-9	ASSLPPMTGGWDEQY
TRBJ2-2	TRBV5-1	ASSTGQGATGELF
TRBJ2-4	TRBV11-2	ASSLSGRGRGIQY
TRBJ1-4	TRBV20-1	SAPDRGTNEKLF
TRBJ2-5	TRBV30	AWSSRETQY
TRBJ1-2	TRBV7-9	ASSLDQNYGYT
TRBJ1-1	TRBV6-5	ASSSSGTANAEAF
TRBJ2-1	TRBV3-1	ASSPYSGSSYNEQF
TRBJ2-7	TRBV9	ASSSGRDTTYEQY
TRBJ2-3	TRBV3-1	ASSQETHTDTQY
TRBJ2-3	TRBV27	ASRLAGSYTQY
TRBJ2-3	TRBV20-1	SARTVLGVDTQY